The 12 T cell receptor beta chains given below trace back to one sample, sequenced in a study of post-analysis software for immune sequencing data. Study outcomes and limitations: Controls showed lower frequencies than patients for several TRBV segments, and TRBV5-6, TRBV5-1 and TRBV20-1 were among these.

TCR beta libraries were prepared from cDNA with unique molecular identifiers. TCRdb reanalysed the PCR reads using MiXCR and keeps one entry per CDR3 protein. This sample carries 500,000 to 600,000 distinct CDR3 sequences, 44% of them seen once, and the ten largest clones take 1.5% to 2%. Their antigen targets remain unknown. The sample taken for sequencing was blood. Receptors originate from a girl aged 10-17 years with multiple sclerosis.

The chain employs TRBV12-3 or TRBV12-4 and TRBJ2-4; TRBD2 aligns across 7 bases. The better agreement between TRBJ2-7 and the DNA end casts doubt on the J call. This CDR3 is built from 16 residues. The CDR3 DNA reads TGTGCCAGCAGTTTGGTACCCAGGGAGGGCCACTACGAGCAGTACTTC. It specifies CASSLVPREGHYEQYF.

The chain employs TRBV9 and TRBJ1-2; maybe TRBD1 (6 bases). V shed 4 bases and J shed 8 bases, with 18 bases lying between them. Per germline, CDR1 SGDLS and CDR2 YYNGEE. CDR3 length: 14 residues. The chain's CDR3 is CASSLTGGAGGYTF. CDR3 bases: TGTGCCAGCAGCCTGACGGGGGGGGCTGGCGGCTACACCTTC.

This clonotype was counted only a few times. V is TRBV5-1 and J is TRBJ2-5; no definite D call. The CDR3 loop spans 14 amino acids. V shed 1 base and J shed 2 bases, with 9 bases lying between them. CDR1 and CDR2 from the germline V gene are SGHRS and YFSETQ. CDR3 sequence reads: CASSLWGLQETQYF. The CDR3 region has the DNA TGCGCCAGCAGCTTGTGGGGATTACAAGAGACCCAGTACTTC.

The V gene is TRBV6-1, the J gene TRBJ2-3, with TRBD2 matching over 8 bases. V lost 1 base and J lost 3; bases outside the gene matches: 3. The length of the CDR3 is 15 residues. Germline V lookup: CDR1 MNHNS, CDR2 SASEGT. In DNA, the CDR3 is TGTGCCAGCAGTGAAGTAGCGGGACGGACAGATACGCAGTATTTT. Encoded protein: CASSEVAGRTDTQYF.

Only a few counts were recorded for this clonotype. This sequence joins TRBV7-9 and TRBJ2-6; D may match TRBD1 or TRBD2 (5 bases each). There are 18 residues in the CDR3. The ends were cut back, 3 bases at V and 0 bases at J, with 15 bases in the middle. CDR1 SEHNR and CDR2 FQNEAQ come from the germline V gene (reference sequence). Here the CDR3 DNA reads TGTGCCAGCAGCTTGAGAGGGGTTCCCCTCTCTGGGGCCAACGTCCTGACTTTC. Its protein product is CASSLRGVPLSGANVLTF.

This chain connects TRBV12-3 or TRBV12-4 to TRBJ1-5, with D uncertain. V was trimmed by 6 bases and J by 5 bases, leaving 11 bases between them. CDR3 length: 13 residues. DNA of the CDR3: TGTGCCAGCAGCCCCCGGACCTATCAGCCCCAGCATTTT. This translates into CASSPRTYQPQHF.

The gene calls are TRBV29-1 and TRBJ1-4; 11 nucleotides line up with TRBD1. The V and J ends lost 0 bases and 7 bases, in that order; junction bases with no gene match: 1. Per germline, CDR1 SQVTM and CDR2 ANQGSEA. The CDR3 spans 14 residues. The CDR3 spells CSVEDGQGAEKLFF. The CDR3 nucleotides read TGCAGCGTTGAAGATGGACAGGGGGCTGAAAAACTGTTTTTT.

The chain joins TRBV7-9 to TRBJ2-4; D call uncertain. V was shortened by 6 bases and J by 0 bases, with 15 bases between the two germline ends. The germline V gene encodes CDR1 SEHNR and CDR2 FQNEAQ (reference sequence). This CDR3 is built from 16 residues. DNA of the CDR3: TGTGCCAGCAGTCCGACACTGACTGGAGCCAAAAACATTCAGTACTTC. Protein: CASSPTLTGAKNIQYF.

This sequence joins TRBV20-1 and TRBJ2-7; 11 bases are a match to TRBD2. V was clipped by 0 bases and J by 6 bases; unmatched bases: 7. CDR3 length equals 15 residues. Germline values: CDR1 DFQATT, CDR2 SNEGSKA (reference sequence). CDR3 amino acids: CSAREIASGRFEQYF. In DNA, the CDR3 is TGCAGTGCTAGAGAGATTGCTAGCGGGAGGTTCGAGCAGTACTTC.

Comment on this clonotype: A read error may explain this, as a much larger clone is one base away. The chain couples TRBV7-2 to TRBJ2-5; D remains unclear. The J call is uncertain, as TRBJ2-7 better fits the DNA end. The CDR3 runs 13 residues. Germline assignment: CDR1 SGHTA and CDR2 FQGNSA. The CDR3 nucleotides read TGTGCCAGCAGCTTAGACAGACTCTACGAGCAGTACTTC. Translating gives CASSLDRLYEQYF.

The sample holds a few counts of this clonotype. V and J are TRBV11-2 and TRBJ2-7; either TRBD1 or TRBD2 may fit D (7 bases each). This CDR3 region has 15 residues. Germline V lookup: CDR1 SGHAT, CDR2 FQNNGV. V was cut by 5 bases and J by 7 bases, with 21 bases left in between. This chain's CDR3 is CASSPLQGPGGEQYF. The CDR3 DNA is TGTGCCAGCAGCCCGCTACAGGGGCCCGGGGGGGAGCAGTACTTC.

The gene calls are TRBV29-1 and TRBJ2-5; D possibly corresponds to TRBD2 (6 bases). Gene TRBJ2-7 matches the end of the DNA better, so the J call may be wrong. CDR1 is SQVTM and CDR2 is ANQGSEA in the germline V gene. The CDR3 runs to 12 residues. DNA of the CDR3: TGCAGCGTTGAATTGGGGGGTTCCGAGCAGTACTTC. Its protein is CSVELGGSEQYF.